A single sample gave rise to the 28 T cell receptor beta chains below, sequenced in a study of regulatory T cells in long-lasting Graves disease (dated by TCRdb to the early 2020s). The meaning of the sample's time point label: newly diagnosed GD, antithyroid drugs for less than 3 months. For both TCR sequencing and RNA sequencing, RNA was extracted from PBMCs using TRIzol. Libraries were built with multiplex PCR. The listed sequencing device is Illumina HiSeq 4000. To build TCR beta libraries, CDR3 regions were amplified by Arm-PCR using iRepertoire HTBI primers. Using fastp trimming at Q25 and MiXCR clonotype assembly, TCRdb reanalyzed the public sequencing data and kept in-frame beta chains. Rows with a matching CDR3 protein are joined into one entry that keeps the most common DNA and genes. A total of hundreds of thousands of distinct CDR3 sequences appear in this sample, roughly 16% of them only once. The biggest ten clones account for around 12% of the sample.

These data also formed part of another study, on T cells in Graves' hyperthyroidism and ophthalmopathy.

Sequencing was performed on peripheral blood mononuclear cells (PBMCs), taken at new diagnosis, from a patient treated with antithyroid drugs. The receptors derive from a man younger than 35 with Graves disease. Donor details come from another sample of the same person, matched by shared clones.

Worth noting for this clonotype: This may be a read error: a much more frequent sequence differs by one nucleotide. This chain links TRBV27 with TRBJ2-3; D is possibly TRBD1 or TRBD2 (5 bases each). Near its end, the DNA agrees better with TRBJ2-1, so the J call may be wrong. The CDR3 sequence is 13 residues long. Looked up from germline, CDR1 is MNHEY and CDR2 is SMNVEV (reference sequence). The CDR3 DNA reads TGTGCCAGCAGCCCCGGGGCCGAGAGAGGGCAGTTCTTC. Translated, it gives CASSPGAERGQFF.

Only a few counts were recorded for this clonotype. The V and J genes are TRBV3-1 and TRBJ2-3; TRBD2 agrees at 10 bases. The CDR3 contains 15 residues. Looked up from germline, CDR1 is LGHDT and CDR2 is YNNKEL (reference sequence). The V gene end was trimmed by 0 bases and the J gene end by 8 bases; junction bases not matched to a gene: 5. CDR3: CASSQDSSGGFTQYF. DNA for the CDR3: TGTGCCAGCAGCCAAGATTCTAGCGGGGGTTTTACGCAGTATTTT.

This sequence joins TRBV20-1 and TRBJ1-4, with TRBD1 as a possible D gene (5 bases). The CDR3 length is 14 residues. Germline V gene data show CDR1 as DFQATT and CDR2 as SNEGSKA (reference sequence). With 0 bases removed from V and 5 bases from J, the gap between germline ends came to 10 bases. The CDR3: CSARDRRENEKLFF. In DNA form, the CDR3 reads TGCAGTGCTAGAGATCGCAGGGAAAATGAAAAACTGTTTTTT.

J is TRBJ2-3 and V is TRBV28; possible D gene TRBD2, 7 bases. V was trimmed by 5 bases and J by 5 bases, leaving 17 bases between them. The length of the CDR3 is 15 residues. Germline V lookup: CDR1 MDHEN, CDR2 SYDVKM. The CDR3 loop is CASSPSGEGGDTQYF. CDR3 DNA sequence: TGTGCCAGCAGTCCAAGCGGGGAGGGGGGAGATACGCAGTATTTT. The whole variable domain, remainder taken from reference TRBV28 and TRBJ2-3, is DVKVTQSSRYLVKRTGEKVFLECVQDMDHENMFWYRQDPGLGLRLIYFSYDVKMKEKGDIPEGYSVSREKKERFSLILESASTNQTSMYLCASSPSGEGGDTQYFGPGTRLTVL.

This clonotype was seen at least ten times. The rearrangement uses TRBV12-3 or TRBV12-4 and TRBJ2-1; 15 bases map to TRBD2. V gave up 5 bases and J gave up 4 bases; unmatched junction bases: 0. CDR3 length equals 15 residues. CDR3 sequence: CASSGTSGRYNEQFF. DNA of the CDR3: TGTGCCAGCAGTGGGACTAGCGGGAGGTACAATGAGCAGTTCTTC.

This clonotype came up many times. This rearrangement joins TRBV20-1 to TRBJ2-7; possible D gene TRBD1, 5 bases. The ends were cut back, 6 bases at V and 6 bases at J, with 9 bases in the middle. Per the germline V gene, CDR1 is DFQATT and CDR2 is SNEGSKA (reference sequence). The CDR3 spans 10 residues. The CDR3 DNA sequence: TGCAGTGCCCTAAGGGGCGAGCAGTACTTC. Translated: CSALRGEQYF.

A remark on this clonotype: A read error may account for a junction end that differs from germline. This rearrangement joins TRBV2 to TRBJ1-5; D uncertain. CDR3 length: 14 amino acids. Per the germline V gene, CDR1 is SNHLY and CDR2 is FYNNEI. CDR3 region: CASSEDRVIQPQHF. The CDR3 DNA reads TGTGCCAGCAGCGAAGACCGGGTAATCCAGCCCCAGCATTTT.

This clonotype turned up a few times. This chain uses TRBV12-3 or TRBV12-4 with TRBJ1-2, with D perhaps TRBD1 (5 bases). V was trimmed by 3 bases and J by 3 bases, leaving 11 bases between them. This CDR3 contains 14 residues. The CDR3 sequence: CASSLVGHDYGYTF. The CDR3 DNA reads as TGTGCCAGCAGTTTGGTGGGGCATGACTATGGCTACACCTTC.

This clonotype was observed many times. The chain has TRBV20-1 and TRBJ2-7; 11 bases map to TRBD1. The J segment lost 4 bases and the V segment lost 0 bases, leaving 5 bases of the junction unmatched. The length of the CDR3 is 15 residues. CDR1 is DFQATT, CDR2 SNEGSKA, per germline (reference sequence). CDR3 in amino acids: CSARDRGQGAYEQYF. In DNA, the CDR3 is TGCAGTGCTAGAGATCGAGGACAGGGGGCTTACGAGCAGTACTTC.

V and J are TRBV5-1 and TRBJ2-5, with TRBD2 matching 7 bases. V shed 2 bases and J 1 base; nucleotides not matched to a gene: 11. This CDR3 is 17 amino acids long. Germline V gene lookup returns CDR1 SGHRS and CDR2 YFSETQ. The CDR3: CASSLEVGGIGQETQYF. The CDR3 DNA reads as TGCGCCAGCAGCTTAGAGGTCGGGGGGATCGGCCAAGAGACCCAGTACTTC.

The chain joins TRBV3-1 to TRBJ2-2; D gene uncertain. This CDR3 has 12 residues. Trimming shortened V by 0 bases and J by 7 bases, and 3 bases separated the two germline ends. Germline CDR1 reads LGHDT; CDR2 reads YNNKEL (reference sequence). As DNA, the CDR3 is TGTGCCAGCAGCCAAGAGGGCGGGGAGCTGTTTTTT. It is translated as CASSQEGGELFF.

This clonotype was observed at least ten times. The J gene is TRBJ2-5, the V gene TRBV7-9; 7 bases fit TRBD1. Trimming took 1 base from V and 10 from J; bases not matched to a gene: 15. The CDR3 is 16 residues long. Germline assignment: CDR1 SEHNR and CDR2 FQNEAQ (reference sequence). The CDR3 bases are TGTGCCAGCAGCTTAGGAGGGGGCCCCCTCAAAGTGGACCAGTACTTC. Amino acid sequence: CASSLGGGPLKVDQYF.

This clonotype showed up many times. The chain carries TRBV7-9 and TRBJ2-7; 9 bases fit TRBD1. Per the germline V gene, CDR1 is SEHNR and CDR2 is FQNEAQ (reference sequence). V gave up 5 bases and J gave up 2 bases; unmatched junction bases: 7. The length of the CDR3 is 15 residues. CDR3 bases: TGTGCCAGCAGCGGTGGACAGGGGCCAACCTACGAGCAGTACTTC. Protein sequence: CASSGGQGPTYEQYF.

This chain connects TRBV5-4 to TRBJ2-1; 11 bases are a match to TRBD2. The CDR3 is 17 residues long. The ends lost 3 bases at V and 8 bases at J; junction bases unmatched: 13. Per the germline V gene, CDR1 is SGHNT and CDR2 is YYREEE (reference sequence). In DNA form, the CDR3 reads TGTGCCAGCAGCTCCGGTAGGGGGACTAGCGGAGAATATGAGCAGTTCTTC. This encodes CASSSGRGTSGEYEQFF.

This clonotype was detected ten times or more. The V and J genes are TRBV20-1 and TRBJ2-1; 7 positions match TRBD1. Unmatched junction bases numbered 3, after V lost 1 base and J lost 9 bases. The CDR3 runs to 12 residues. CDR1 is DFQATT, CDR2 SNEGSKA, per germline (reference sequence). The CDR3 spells CSARVGGGEQFF. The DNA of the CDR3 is TGCAGTGCTAGAGTAGGGGGCGGTGAGCAGTTCTTC.

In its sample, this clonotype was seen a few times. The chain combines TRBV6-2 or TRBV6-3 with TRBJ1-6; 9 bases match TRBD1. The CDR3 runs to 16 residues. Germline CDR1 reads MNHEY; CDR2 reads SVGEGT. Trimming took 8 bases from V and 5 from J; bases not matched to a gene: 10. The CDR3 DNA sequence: TGTGCCAGCTCGAACCGCCGGGACAGGGATAATTCACCCCTCCACTTT. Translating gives CASSNRRDRDNSPLHF.

CDR3 sequence (DNA): TGTGCCAGCAGCTTAGGTAATTTGGGGTTTGGACGTTCCTACGAGCAGTACTTC. It codes for CASSLGNLGFGRSYEQYF. The J gene is TRBJ2-7, the V gene TRBV11-2; no reliable D call. Germline V CDR1 and CDR2: SGHAT, FQNNGV. The CDR3 runs to 18 residues. Trimming removed 1 base at V and 1 base at J, with 20 bases between.

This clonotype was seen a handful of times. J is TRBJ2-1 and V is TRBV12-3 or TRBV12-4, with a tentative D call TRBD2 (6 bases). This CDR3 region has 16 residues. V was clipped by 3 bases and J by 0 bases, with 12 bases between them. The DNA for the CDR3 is TGTGCCAGCAGTTTGGGCGGGACCGTCTCCTACAATGAGCAGTTCTTC. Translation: CASSLGGTVSYNEQFF.

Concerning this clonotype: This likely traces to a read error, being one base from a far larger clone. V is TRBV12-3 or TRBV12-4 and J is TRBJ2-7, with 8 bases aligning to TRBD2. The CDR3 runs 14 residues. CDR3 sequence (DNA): TGTGCCAACAGTTTGCGGGAGGTCCTCGGAGAGCAGTACTTC. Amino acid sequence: CANSLREVLGEQYF.

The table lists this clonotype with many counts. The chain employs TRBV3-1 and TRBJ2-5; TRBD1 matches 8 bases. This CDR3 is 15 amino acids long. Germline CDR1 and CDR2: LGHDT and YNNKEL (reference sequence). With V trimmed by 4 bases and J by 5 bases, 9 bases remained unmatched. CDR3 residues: CASSLLGQGWETQYF. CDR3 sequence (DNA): TGTGCCAGCAGCCTCCTCGGACAGGGCTGGGAGACCCAGTACTTC.

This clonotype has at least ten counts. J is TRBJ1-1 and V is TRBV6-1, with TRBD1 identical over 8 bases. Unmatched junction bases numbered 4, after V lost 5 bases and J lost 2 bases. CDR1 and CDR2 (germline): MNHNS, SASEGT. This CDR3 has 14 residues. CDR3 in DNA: TGTGCCAGCAGTATTGACAGGGGTAACACTGAAGCTTTCTTT. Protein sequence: CASSIDRGNTEAFF.

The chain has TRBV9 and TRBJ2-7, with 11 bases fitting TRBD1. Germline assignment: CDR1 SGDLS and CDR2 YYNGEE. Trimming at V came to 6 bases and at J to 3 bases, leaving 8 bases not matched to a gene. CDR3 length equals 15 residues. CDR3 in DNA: TGTGCCAGCAACGTTGGGACAGGGGGAGGCTACGAGCAGTACTTC. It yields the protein CASNVGTGGGYEQYF.

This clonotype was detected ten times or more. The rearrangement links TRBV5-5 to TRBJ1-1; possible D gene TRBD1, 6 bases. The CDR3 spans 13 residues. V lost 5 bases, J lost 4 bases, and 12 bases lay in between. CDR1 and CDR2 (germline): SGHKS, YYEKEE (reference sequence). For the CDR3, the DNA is TGTGCCAGCAGTTCCGGCAGGGGCACTGAAGCTTTCTTT. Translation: CASSSGRGTEAFF.

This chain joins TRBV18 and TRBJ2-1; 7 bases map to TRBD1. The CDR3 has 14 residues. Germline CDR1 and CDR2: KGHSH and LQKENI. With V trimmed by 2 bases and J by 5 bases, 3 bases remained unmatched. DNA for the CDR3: TGTGCCAGCTCACCAAGGGGACAGAACAATGAGCAGTTCTTC. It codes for CASSPRGQNNEQFF.

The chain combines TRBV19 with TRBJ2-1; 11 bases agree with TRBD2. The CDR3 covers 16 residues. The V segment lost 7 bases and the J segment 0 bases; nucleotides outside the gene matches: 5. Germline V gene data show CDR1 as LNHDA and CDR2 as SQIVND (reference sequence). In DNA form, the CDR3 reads TGTGCCAGTACCCGGACTAGCGGGTACTCCTACAATGAGCAGTTCTTC. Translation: CASTRTSGYSYNEQFF.

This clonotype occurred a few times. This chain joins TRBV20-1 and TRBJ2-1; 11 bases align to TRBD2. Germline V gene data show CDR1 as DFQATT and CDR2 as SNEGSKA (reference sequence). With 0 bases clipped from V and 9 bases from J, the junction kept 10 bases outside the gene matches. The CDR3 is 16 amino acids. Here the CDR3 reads CSARDTSGRGTFEQFF. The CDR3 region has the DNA TGCAGTGCTAGAGATACTAGCGGGAGAGGGACGTTTGAGCAGTTCTTC.

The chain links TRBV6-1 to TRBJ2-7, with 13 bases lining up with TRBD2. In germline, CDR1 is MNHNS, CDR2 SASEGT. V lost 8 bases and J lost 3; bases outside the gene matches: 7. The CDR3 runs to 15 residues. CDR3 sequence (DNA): TGTGCCAGCCGGACTAGCGGGAGCGCTCTCTACGAGCAGTACTTC. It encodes CASRTSGSALYEQYF.

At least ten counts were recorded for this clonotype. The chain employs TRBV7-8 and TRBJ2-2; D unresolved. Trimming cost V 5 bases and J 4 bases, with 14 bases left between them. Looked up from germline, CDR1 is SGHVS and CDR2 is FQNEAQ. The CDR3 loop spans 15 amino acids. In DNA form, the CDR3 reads TGTGCCAGCAGCCCGTCGCAGTGGGGCACCGGGGAGCTGTTTTTT. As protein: CASSPSQWGTGELFF. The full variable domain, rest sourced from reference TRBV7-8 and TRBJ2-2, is GAGVSQSPRYKVAKRGQDVALRCDPISGHVSLFWYQQALGQGPEFLTYFQNEAQLDKSGLPSDRFFAERPEGSVSTLKIQRTQQEDSAVYLCASSPSQWGTGELFFGEGSRLTVL.